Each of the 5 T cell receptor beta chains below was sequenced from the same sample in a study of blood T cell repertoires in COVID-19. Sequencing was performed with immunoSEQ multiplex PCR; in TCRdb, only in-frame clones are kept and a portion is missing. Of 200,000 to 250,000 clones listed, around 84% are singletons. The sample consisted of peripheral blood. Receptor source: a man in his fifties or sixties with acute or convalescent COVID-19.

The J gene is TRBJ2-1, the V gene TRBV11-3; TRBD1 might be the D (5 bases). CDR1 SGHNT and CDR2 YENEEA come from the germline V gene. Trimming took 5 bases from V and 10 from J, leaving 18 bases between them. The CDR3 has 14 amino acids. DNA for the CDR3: TGTGCCAGCAGCCAAGGGGCAGGGCATGCGGAGCAGTTCTTC. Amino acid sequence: CASSQGAGHAEQFF.

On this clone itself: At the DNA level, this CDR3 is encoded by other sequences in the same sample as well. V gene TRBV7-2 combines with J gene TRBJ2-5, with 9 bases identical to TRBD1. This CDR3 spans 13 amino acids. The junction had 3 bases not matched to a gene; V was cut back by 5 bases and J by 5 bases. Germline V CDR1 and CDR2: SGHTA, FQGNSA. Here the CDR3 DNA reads TGTGCCAGCAGCGCGGACAGGGGCGAGACCCAGTACTTC. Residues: CASSADRGETQYF.

CDR3 nucleotide sequence: TGCGCCAGCAGCTACAGGGAATGGGGGTCACCCCTCCACTTT. As protein: CASSYREWGSPLHF. The rearrangement uses TRBV5-1 and TRBJ1-6, with D maybe TRBD1 (6 bases). Germline V gene data show CDR1 as SGHRS and CDR2 as YFSETQ. The V end lost 3 bases, the J end lost 10 bases, and 14 bases lay between the germline ends. The CDR3 sequence is 14 residues long.

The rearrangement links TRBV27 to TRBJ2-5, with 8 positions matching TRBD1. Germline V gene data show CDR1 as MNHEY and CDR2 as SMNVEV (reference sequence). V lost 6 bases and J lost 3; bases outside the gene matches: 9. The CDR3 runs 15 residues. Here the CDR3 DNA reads TGTGCCAGCAGAGGGCAGGGGGCGACAGAAGAGACCCAGTACTTC. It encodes CASRGQGATEETQYF.

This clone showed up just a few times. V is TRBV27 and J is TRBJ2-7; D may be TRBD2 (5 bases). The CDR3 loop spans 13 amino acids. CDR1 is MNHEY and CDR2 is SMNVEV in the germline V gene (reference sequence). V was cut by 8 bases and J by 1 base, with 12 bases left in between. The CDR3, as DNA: TGTGCCAGCCAATCCCGCGGGTCCTACGAGCAGTACTTC. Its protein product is CASQSRGSYEQYF.